This T cell receptor beta chain derives from a study of blood T cell repertoires in COVID-19. As for the study in general: Donors in the United States, Italy and Spain gave samples during acute or convalescent COVID-19. T cells, B-cell-depleted T cells, or PBMCs supplied cDNA or gDNA.

The CDR3 is 13 amino acids. V was trimmed by 7 bases and J by 4 bases, leaving 13 bases between them. Germline assignment: CDR1 MNHEY and CDR2 SVGAGI. Sequencing was performed with immunoSEQ multiplex PCR; in TCRdb, only in-frame clones are kept and a portion is missing. Here the sample spans about 60,000 clones, approximately 90% being singletons. Specimen: peripheral blood. The origin of this receptor is a human donor with acute or convalescent COVID-19. The donor label of this sample is uncertain. The chain recombines TRBV6-5 with TRBJ1-1; D is unclear. CDR3 nucleotides: TGTGCCAGCAACTCGGGAGTAGGCACTGAAGCTTTCTTT. Translating it yields CASNSGVGTEAFF.